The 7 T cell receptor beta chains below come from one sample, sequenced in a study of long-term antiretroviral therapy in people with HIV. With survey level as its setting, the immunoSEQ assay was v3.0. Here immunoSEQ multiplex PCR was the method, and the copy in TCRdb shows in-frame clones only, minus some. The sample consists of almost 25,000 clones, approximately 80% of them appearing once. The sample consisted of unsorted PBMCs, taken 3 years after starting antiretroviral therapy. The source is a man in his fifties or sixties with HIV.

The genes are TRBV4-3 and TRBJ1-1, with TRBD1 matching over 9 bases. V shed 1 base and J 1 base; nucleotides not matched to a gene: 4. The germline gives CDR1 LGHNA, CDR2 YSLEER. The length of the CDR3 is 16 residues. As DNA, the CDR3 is TGCGCCAGCAGCCAAGGGTTACAGGGGGCGAACACTGAAGCTTTCTTT. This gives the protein CASSQGLQGANTEAFF.

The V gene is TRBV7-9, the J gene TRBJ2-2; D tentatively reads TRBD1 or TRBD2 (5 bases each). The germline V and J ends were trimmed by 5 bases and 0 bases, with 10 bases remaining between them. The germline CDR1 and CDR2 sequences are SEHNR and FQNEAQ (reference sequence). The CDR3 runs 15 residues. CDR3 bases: TGTGCCAGCAGCCTTGGGACGGCGAACACCGGGGAGCTGTTTTTT. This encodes CASSLGTANTGELFF.

DNA for the CDR3: TGTGCCAGCAGCTTAACGGGGGCTCGGGGCTACACCTTC. Translating gives CASSLTGARGYTF. The gene calls are TRBV7-2 and TRBJ1-2; TRBD1 might be the D (6 bases). The germline V and J ends were trimmed by 2 bases and 8 bases, with 12 bases remaining between them. This CDR3 spans 13 amino acids. Germline lookup yields CDR1 SGHTA and CDR2 FQGNSA.

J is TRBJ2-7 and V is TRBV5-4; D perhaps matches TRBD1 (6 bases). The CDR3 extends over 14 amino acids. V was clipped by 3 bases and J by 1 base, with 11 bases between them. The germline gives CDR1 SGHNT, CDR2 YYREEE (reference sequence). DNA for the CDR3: TGTGCCAGCAGCTGGTGGGACAATTCCTACGAGCAGTACTTC. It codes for CASSWWDNSYEQYF. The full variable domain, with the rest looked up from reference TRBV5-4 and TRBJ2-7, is ETGVTQSPTHLIKTRGQQVTLRCSSQSGHNTVSWYQQALGQGPQFIFQYYREEENGRGNFPPRFSGLQFPNYSSELNVNALELDDSALYLCASSWWDNSYEQYFGPGTRLTVT.

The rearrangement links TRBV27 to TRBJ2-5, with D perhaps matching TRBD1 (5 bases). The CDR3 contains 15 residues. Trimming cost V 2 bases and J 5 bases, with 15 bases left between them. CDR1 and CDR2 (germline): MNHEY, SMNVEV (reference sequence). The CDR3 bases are TGTGCCAGCAGTTTAGGGCAGGGCCTGGGGGAGACCCAGTACTTC. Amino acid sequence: CASSLGQGLGETQYF.

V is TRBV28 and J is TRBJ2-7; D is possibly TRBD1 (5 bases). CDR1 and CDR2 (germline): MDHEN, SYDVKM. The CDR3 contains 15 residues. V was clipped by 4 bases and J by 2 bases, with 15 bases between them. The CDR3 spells CASSSPGPGTYEQYF. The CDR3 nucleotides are TGTGCCAGCAGTTCCCCGGGCCCAGGGACCTACGAGCAGTACTTC. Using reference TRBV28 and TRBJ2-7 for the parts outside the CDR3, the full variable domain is DVKVTQSSRYLVKRTGEKVFLECVQDMDHENMFWYRQDPGLGLRLIYFSYDVKMKEKGDIPEGYSVSREKKERFSLILESASTNQTSMYLCASSSPGPGTYEQYFGPGTRLTVT.

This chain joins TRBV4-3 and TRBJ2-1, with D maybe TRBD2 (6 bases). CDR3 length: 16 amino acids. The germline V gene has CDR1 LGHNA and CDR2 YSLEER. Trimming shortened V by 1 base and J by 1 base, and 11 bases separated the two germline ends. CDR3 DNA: TGCGCCAGCAGCCAAGCAAGGAGGGAGTCCTACAATGAGCAGTTCTTC. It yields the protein CASSQARRESYNEQFF.